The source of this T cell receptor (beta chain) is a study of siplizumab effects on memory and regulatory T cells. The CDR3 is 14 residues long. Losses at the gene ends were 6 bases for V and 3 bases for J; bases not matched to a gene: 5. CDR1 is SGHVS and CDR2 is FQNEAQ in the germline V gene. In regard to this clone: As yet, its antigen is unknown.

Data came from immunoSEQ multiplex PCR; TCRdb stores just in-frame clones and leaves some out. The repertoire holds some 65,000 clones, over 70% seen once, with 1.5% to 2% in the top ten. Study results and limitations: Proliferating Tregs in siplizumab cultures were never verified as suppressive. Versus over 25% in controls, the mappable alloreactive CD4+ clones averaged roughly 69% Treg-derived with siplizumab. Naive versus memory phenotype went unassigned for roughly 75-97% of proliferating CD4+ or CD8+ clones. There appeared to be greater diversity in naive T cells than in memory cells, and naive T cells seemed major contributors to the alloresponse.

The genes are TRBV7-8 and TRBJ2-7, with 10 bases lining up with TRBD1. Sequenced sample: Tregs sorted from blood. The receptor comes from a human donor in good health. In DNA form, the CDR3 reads TGTGCCAGCAGGGGGACAGGGGATTTCTACGAGCAGTACTTC. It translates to CASRGTGDFYEQYF. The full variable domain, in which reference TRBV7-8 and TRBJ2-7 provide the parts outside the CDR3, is GAGVSQSPRYKVAKRGQDVALRCDPISGHVSLFWYQQALGQGPEFLTYFQNEAQLDKSGLPSDRFFAERPEGSVSTLKIQRTQQEDSAVYLCASRGTGDFYEQYFGPGTRLTVT.